The 10 T cell receptor beta chains presented below share a single source sample, sequenced in a study of shared clonotypes between healthy human individuals. The method was immunoSEQ multiplex PCR; TCRdb's version includes in-frame clones alone and lacks a portion of them. The sample contains some 2 million clones, less than 95% of which appear only once. The naive CD8 fraction comprised CD45RO-negative cells positively selected for CCR7 and excluded terminally differentiated effector memory CD45RA+ cells. Sequences were obtained from naive CD8+ T cells sorted from blood. The source is a man younger than 35 in good health.

The chain links TRBV30 to TRBJ1-6; the D gene is possibly TRBD1 (5 bases). Trimming cost V 0 bases and J 5 bases, with 8 bases left between them. In germline, CDR1 is GTSNPN, CDR2 SVGIG (reference sequence). This CDR3 is 14 amino acids long. The CDR3 nucleotides read TGTGCCTGGAGTGTATCGACAGATAATTCACCCCTCCACTTT. As protein: CAWSVSTDNSPLHF.

V and J are TRBV2 and TRBJ2-4, with D perhaps TRBD2 (6 bases). The CDR3 runs 17 residues. Germline V gene lookup returns CDR1 SNHLY and CDR2 FYNNEI. V was shortened by 8 bases and J by 1 base, with 21 bases between the two germline ends. The CDR3 DNA reads TGTGCCAGCGATACTCTTCCGGAGGGAATGGCCAAAAACATTCAGTACTTC. Protein product: CASDTLPEGMAKNIQYF.

Note on this clone: This sample includes further DNA sequences coding for the same CDR3. V is TRBV13 and J is TRBJ1-4; D is ambiguous. The germline gives CDR1 PRHDT, CDR2 FYEKMQ (reference sequence). Trimming stripped 3 bases from V and 0 bases from J, with 2 bases between. The CDR3 covers 13 residues. For the CDR3, the DNA is TGTGCCAGCAGCTTTGCAACTAATGAAAAACTGTTTTTT. Protein sequence: CASSFATNEKLFF. Looking up the rest from reference TRBV13 and TRBJ1-4 gives the full variable domain: AAGVIQSPRHLIKEKRETATLKCYPIPRHDTVYWYQQGPGQDPQFLISFYEKMQSDKGSIPDRFSAQQFSDYHSELNMSSLELGDSALYFCASSFATNEKLFFGSGTQLSVL.

Concerning this clone: A much larger clone differs by one base, so this may be a read error. Within the sample, other DNA sequences also encode this same CDR3. The rearrangement uses TRBV28 and TRBJ1-5; D call uncertain. The CDR3 loop spans 11 amino acids. CDR1 and CDR2 from the germline V gene are MDHEN and SYDVKM. The chain's CDR3 is CASNGNQPQHF. The CDR3, as DNA: TGTGCCAGCAACGGCAACCAGCCCCAGCATTTT.

The rearrangement links TRBV10-1 to TRBJ2-3; D call uncertain. The germline V and J ends were trimmed by 2 bases and 7 bases, with 7 bases remaining between them. The CDR3 totals 12 residues. CDR1 is WNHNN, CDR2 SYGVQD, per germline (reference sequence). The CDR3 DNA follows: TGCGCCAGCAGTGAGGCTCTAAATACGCAGTATTTT. Translation: CASSEALNTQYF.

In regard to this clone: Different DNA sequences within this sample yield the same CDR3. The CDR3: CASSLGLGTEAFF. Written as DNA, the CDR3 is TGTGCCAGCAGTTTAGGATTGGGCACTGAAGCTTTCTTT. V usage is TRBV27 and J usage is TRBJ1-1; D gene unclear. V was pared by 2 bases and J by 4 bases, with 8 bases between. The CDR3 contains 13 residues. Germline V gene data show CDR1 as MNHEY and CDR2 as SMNVEV (reference sequence).

This clone was detected only once. The genes are TRBV2 and TRBJ2-7; 9 bases are a match to TRBD2. This CDR3 region has 12 residues. The ends lost 8 bases at V and 2 bases at J; junction bases unmatched: 1. CDR1 is SNHLY, CDR2 FYNNEI, per germline. For the CDR3, the DNA is TGTGCCAGCCTAGCGGGGACCTACGAGCAGTACTTC. This sequence encodes CASLAGTYEQYF.

This clone was detected once. The genes are TRBV6-5 and TRBJ2-7; D call uncertain. Between the trimmed V and J ends, which lost 0 bases and 2 bases, there was a span of 8 bases. The germline V gene encodes CDR1 MNHEY and CDR2 SVGAGI. This CDR3 region has 14 residues. CDR3 coding DNA: TGTGCCAGCAGTTACTCGAGCTATACCTACGAGCAGTACTTC. As protein: CASSYSSYTYEQYF.

The rearrangement links TRBV4-3 to TRBJ2-3; 7 positions match TRBD2. Trimming took 4 bases from V and 4 from J; bases not matched to a gene: 5. The V gene's germline CDR1 is LGHNA and CDR2 YSLEER. This CDR3 has 14 amino acids. CDR3 DNA: TGCGCCAGCAGCCTGGGGGGGGGAGCAGATACGCAGTATTTT. The encoded protein is CASSLGGGADTQYF.

The chain employs TRBV5-6 and TRBJ2-7, with D unresolved. V lost 3 bases, J lost 6 bases, and 16 bases lay in between. Germline CDR1 reads SGHDT; CDR2 reads YYEEEE. CDR3 length: 14 amino acids. The CDR3 region has the DNA TGTGCCAGCAGCTGGATAGTTGGAGTAGGCGAGCAGTACTTC. This sequence encodes CASSWIVGVGEQYF.